The source of this T cell receptor beta chain is a study of shared clonotypes between healthy human individuals. Study-level background: A couple of women and a few men aged 18 to 49 made up the donors.

Clones were sequenced by immunoSEQ multiplex PCR, and TCRdb holds only the in-frame ones, with some missing. The repertoire includes about 2.2 million clones, about 92% of them detected once, and approximately 1.7% sits in the top ten. The V and J ends lost 8 bases and 7 bases, in that order; junction bases with no gene match: 8. The CDR3 is 13 amino acids. Germline lookup yields CDR1 LNHNV and CDR2 YYDKDF (reference sequence). CD45RO-negative cells were positively selected for CCR7, leaving out terminally differentiated effector memory CD45RA+ cells. V usage is TRBV15 and J usage is TRBJ2-1; 7 bases are a match to TRBD2. The clonotype originates from a man between 18 and 29 years old in good health. Some clones in this sample may be carry-over from other donors' samples. Sequenced material: naive CD8+ T cells from PBMCs. Here the CDR3 DNA reads TGTGCCACCGCGCTAGCGGCGGGGAATGAGCAGTTCTTC. Protein product: CATALAAGNEQFF.